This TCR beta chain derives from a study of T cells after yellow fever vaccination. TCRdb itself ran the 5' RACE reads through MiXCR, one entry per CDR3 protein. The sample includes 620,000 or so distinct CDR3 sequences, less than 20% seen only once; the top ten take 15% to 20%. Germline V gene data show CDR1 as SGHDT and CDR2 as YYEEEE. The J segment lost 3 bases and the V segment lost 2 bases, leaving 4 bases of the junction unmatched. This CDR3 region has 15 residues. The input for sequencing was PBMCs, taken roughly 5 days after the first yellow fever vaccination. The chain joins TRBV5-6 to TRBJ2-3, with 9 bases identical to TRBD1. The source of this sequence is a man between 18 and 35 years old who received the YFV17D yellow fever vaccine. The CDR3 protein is CASSFLDRGTDTQYF. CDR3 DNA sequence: TGTGCCAGCAGCTTCCTGGACAGGGGAACAGATACGCAGTATTTT.